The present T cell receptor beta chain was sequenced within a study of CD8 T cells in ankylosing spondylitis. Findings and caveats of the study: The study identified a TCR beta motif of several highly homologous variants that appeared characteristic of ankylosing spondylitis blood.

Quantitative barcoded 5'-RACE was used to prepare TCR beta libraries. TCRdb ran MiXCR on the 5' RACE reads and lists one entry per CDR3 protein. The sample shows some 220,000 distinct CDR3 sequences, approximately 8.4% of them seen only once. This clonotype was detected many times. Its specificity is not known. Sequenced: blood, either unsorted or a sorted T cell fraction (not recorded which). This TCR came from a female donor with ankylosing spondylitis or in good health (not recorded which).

The CDR3 loop is CASSQNLAGVTDEQFF. The CDR3 DNA is TGTGCCAGCAGCCAAAACCTAGCGGGAGTTACGGATGAGCAGTTCTTC. The V call is TRBV7-9, the J call TRBJ2-1, with TRBD2 matching over 10 bases. CDR1 is SEHNR, CDR2 FQNEAQ, per germline (reference sequence). With V trimmed by 5 bases and J by 8 bases, 12 bases remained unmatched. CDR3 length equals 16 residues.